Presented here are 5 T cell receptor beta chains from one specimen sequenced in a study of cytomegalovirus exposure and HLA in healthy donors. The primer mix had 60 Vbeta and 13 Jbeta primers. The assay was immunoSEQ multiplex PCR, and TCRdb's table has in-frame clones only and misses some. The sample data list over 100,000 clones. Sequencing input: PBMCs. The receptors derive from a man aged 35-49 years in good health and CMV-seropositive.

The CDR3 nucleotides are TGTGCCAGCAGACAAAACAAATACGAGCAGTACTTC. As protein: CASRQNKYEQYF. V usage is TRBV28 and J usage is TRBJ2-7, with D unresolved. Germline values: CDR1 MDHEN, CDR2 SYDVKM. The CDR3 spans 12 residues. V lost 6 bases and J 4 bases, leaving 10 bases between the germline ends. Looking up the rest from reference TRBV28 and TRBJ2-7 gives the full variable domain: DVKVTQSSRYLVKRTGEKVFLECVQDMDHENMFWYRQDPGLGLRLIYFSYDVKMKEKGDIPEGYSVSREKKERFSLILESASTNQTSMYLCASRQNKYEQYFGPGTRLTVT.

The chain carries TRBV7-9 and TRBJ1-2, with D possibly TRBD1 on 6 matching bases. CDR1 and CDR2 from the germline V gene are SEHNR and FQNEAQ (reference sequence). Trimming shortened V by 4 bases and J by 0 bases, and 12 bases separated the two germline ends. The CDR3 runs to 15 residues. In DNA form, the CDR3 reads TGTGCCAGCAGCTCTGGAGGACAGACTAACTATGGCTACACCTTC. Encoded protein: CASSSGGQTNYGYTF.

CDR3 sequence (DNA): TGTGCCACCAGCAGAGATCCTCGCTCCTACGAGCAGTACTTC. It translates to CATSRDPRSYEQYF. The chain employs TRBV15 and TRBJ2-7; D unresolved. Germline V gene lookup returns CDR1 LNHNV and CDR2 YYDKDF (reference sequence). The CDR3 totals 14 residues. The V end lost 0 bases, the J end lost 0 bases, and 6 bases lay between the germline ends.

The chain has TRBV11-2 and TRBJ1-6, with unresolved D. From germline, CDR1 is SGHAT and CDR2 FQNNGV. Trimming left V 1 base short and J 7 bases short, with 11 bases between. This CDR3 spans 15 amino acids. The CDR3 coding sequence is TGTGCCAGCAGCTTAGTAAGAGGGTGGAATTCACCCCTCCACTTT. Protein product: CASSLVRGWNSPLHF.

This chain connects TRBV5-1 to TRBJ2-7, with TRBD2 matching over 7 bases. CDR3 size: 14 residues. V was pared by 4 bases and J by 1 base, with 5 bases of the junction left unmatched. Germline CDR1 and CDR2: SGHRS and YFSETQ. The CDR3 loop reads CASSQSGDSYEQYF. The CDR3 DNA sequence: TGCGCCAGCAGCCAGAGCGGGGATTCCTACGAGCAGTACTTC.